Presented here are 29 T cell receptor beta chains from one specimen sequenced in a study of regulatory T cells in long-lasting Graves disease. Sample time point: persistent/refractory GD, antithyroid drugs over 5 years with positive TRAb. From PBMCs, RNA was extracted and then used to make the TCR library. Building of the TCR beta libraries involved iRepertoire HTBI primers and Arm-PCR of CDR3 regions. TCRdb independently ran MiXCR on the multiplex PCR reads; one entry per CDR3 protein. The table records about 400,000 distinct CDR3 sequences, about 20% of them present only once. The sequencing here drew on peripheral blood mononuclear cells (PBMCs), taken when the disease was refractory, from a patient treated with antithyroid drugs. These receptor sequences come from a female donor with Graves disease.

This clonotype has only a few counts. The chain carries TRBV14 and TRBJ2-2; D remains ambiguous. V was clipped by 1 base and J by 5 bases, with 8 bases between them. CDR1 is SGHDN and CDR2 is FVKESK in the germline V gene. The CDR3 length is 14 residues. This CDR3 reads CASSQVSATGELFF. The CDR3 nucleotides are TGTGCCAGCAGCCAAGTCTCGGCAACCGGGGAGCTGTTTTTT. Full variable domain (missing parts from reference TRBV14 and TRBJ2-2): EAGVTQFPSHSVIEKGQTVTLRCDPISGHDNLYWYRRVMGKEIKFLLHFVKESKQDESGMPNNRFLAERTGGTYSTLKVQPAELEDSGVYFCASSQVSATGELFFGEGSRLTVL.

This clonotype was observed a handful of times. The chain couples TRBV24-1 to TRBJ2-5; tentatively, D is TRBD1 or TRBD2 (7 bases each). This CDR3 comprises 16 residues. Germline CDR1 and CDR2: KGHDR and SFDVKD. V was clipped by 3 bases and J by 2 bases, with 15 bases between them. CDR3 coding DNA: TGTGCCACCAGTGATGTCGGGGGGACAGTACAAGAGACCCAGTACTTC. It yields the protein CATSDVGGTVQETQYF.

Many counts were recorded for this clonotype. The chain links TRBV6-1 to TRBJ2-7; TRBD1 agrees at 8 bases. V lost 10 bases, J lost 4 bases, and 9 bases stayed unmatched. Germline lookup yields CDR1 MNHNS and CDR2 SASEGT. CDR3 size: 13 residues. CDR3 nucleotide sequence: TGTGCCATCGACAGGGGCGAATCATACGAGCAGTACTTC. Amino acid sequence: CAIDRGESYEQYF.

The V call is TRBV7-2, the J call TRBJ2-4; D tentatively fits TRBD1 or TRBD2 (6 bases each). The ends were cut back, 0 bases at V and 0 bases at J, with 12 bases in the middle. The CDR3 extends over 17 amino acids. Germline CDR1 reads SGHTA; CDR2 reads FQGNSA. CDR3 loop: CASSLAGGGKAKNIQYF. DNA of the CDR3: TGTGCCAGCAGCTTAGCGGGGGGCGGGAAAGCCAAAAACATTCAGTACTTC.

This clonotype was counted ten times or more. The chain combines TRBV28 with TRBJ1-2; D perhaps matches TRBD1 (6 bases). The CDR3 covers 12 residues. The ends were cut back, 3 bases at V and 7 bases at J, with 9 bases in the middle. CDR1 and CDR2 from the germline V gene are MDHEN and SYDVKM. DNA of the CDR3: TGTGCCAGCAGTTTCGGACAGTTTGGCTACACCTTC. It encodes CASSFGQFGYTF.

The table lists this clonotype with many counts. This rearrangement joins TRBV7-2 to TRBJ2-7; D is possibly TRBD1 (8 bases). The CDR3 runs 16 residues. Germline V gene data show CDR1 as SGHTA and CDR2 as FQGNSA. Trimming removed 5 bases at V and 2 bases at J, with 19 bases between. The CDR3 region has the DNA TGTGCCAGCAGCCCAAGCGGGACAGGACTCGCCTACGAGCAGTACTTC. This translates into CASSPSGTGLAYEQYF.

This clonotype was observed a handful of times. The CDR3 protein is CASSTGQGRGFGTFF. The DNA of the CDR3 is TGTGCCAGCAGCACGGGACAGGGCCGGGGTTTCGGGACTTTCTTT. The genes are TRBV7-2 and TRBJ1-1; 9 nucleotides align to TRBD1. The CDR3 is 15 residues long. Germline V gives CDR1 SGHTA, CDR2 FQGNSA. The J segment lost 12 bases and the V segment lost 5 bases, leaving 16 bases of the junction unmatched.

This clonotype was recorded at least ten times. The chain links TRBV18 to TRBJ1-4, with D perhaps matching TRBD1 (5 bases). The germline V gene has CDR1 KGHSH and CDR2 LQKENI. This CDR3 contains 15 residues. Trimming removed 2 bases at V and 7 bases at J, with 14 bases between. DNA of the CDR3: TGTGCCAGCTCACCAAAGGAGGGGCTCGGTGAAAAACTGTTTTTT. Its translation is CASSPKEGLGEKLFF.

This clonotype showed up just a few times. V usage is TRBV25-1 and J usage is TRBJ1-5; no clear D. Looked up from germline, CDR1 is MGHDK and CDR2 is SYGVNS. The CDR3 consists of 14 residues. Trimming pared 1 base from V and 4 bases from J, leaving 8 bases between. This chain's CDR3 is CASSESFENQPQHF. The CDR3 region has the DNA TGTGCCAGCAGTGAATCCTTCGAGAATCAGCCCCAGCATTTT.

This clonotype was detected many times. V is TRBV18 and J is TRBJ1-1, with 7 bases identical to TRBD1. Trimming at V came to 1 base and at J to 3 bases, leaving 5 bases not matched to a gene. Germline V gives CDR1 KGHSH, CDR2 LQKENI. There are 15 residues in the CDR3. The CDR3 reads CASSPRQGADTEAFF. The CDR3, as DNA: TGTGCCAGCTCACCACGACAGGGAGCGGACACTGAAGCTTTCTTT. Full variable domain (remainder filled in from reference TRBV18 and TRBJ1-1): NAGVMQNPRHLVRRRGQEARLRCSPMKGHSHVYWYRQLPEEGLKFMVYLQKENIIDESGMPKERFSAEFPKEGPSILRIQQVVRGDSAAYFCASSPRQGADTEAFFGQGTRLTVV.

The genes are TRBV20-1 and TRBJ1-4, with 9 bases fitting TRBD1. Losses at the gene ends were 0 bases for V and 7 bases for J; bases not matched to a gene: 6. Germline V gives CDR1 DFQATT, CDR2 SNEGSKA (reference sequence). The CDR3 extends over 15 amino acids. CDR3 nucleotide sequence: TGCAGTGCTAGAGACCTACAGGGGGCGGGTGAAAAACTGTTTTTT. Translation: CSARDLQGAGEKLFF.

This clonotype has more than one count but fewer than ten. This sequence joins TRBV5-5 and TRBJ1-2; D ambiguous. The CDR3 totals 11 residues. The germline CDR1 and CDR2 sequences are SGHKS and YYEKEE (reference sequence). V lost 2 bases and J 8 bases, leaving 7 bases between the germline ends. The DNA of the CDR3 is TGTGCCAGCAGCTTCGAGTCGGGCTACACCTTC. Translated, it gives CASSFESGYTF.

The sample holds many counts of this clonotype. V usage is TRBV20-1 and J usage is TRBJ1-2, with TRBD1 as a possible D gene (5 bases). Trimming removed 0 bases from V and 1 base from J, with 9 bases in between. This CDR3 spans 14 amino acids. Germline V gene lookup returns CDR1 DFQATT and CDR2 SNEGSKA (reference sequence). The CDR3 loop reads CSARDLDSNYGYTF. CDR3 DNA sequence: TGCAGTGCTAGAGACCTAGACAGTAACTATGGCTACACCTTC.

This clonotype was seen a few times. This chain links TRBV7-6 with TRBJ1-3; D may be TRBD1 (6 bases). The CDR3 is made up of 24 amino acids. V gave up 4 bases and J gave up 4 bases, with 41 bases separating them. Per the germline V gene, CDR1 is SGHVS and CDR2 is FNYEAQ. CDR3 amino acids: CASSYTPRQIFGHSTIGGGNTIYF. The CDR3, as DNA: TGTGCCAGCAGCTACACCCCAAGGCAAATTTTCGGGCACAGTACCATTGGGGGCGGAAACACCATATATTTT.

This clonotype has only a few counts. This chain uses TRBV27 with TRBJ2-7; 7 bases align to TRBD1. The CDR3 is 14 residues long. Germline V lookup: CDR1 MNHEY, CDR2 SMNVEV (reference sequence). Trimming took 6 bases from V and 1 from J; bases not matched to a gene: 6. The CDR3 DNA is TGTGCCAGCAGAACAGGGGCGGGTTCCTACGAGCAGTACTTC. Translation gives CASRTGAGSYEQYF.

This clonotype was seen a handful of times. This may be a read error: a much more frequent sequence differs by one nucleotide. V gene TRBV28 combines with J gene TRBJ2-7; 7 bases map to TRBD1. There are 14 residues in the CDR3. The germline V gene has CDR1 MDHEN and CDR2 SYDVKM. CDR3 sequence: CASSSGQSSCEQYF. The CDR3 bases are TGTGCCAGCAGTTCGGGACAGAGCTCCTGCGAGCAGTACTTC.

This clonotype showed up many times. One end of the junction fails to match germline, which may point to a read error. The chain carries TRBV7-2 and TRBJ2-5; D may be TRBD1 (5 bases). The CDR3 length is 14 residues. The germline V gene encodes CDR1 SGHTA and CDR2 FQGNSA. As DNA, the CDR3 is TGTTCCAGTAGCTTACTCCCTGACAGAGAGACCCAGTACTTC. It codes for CSSSLLPDRETQYF.

The chain employs TRBV6-1 and TRBJ1-2; 7 nucleotides agree with TRBD1. The CDR3 runs to 13 residues. Germline V gene data show CDR1 as MNHNS and CDR2 as SASEGT. After removal of 6 bases from V and 4 bases from J, the junction contained 5 bases not matched to a gene. DNA for the CDR3: TGTGCCAGCAGACAGAGGGGGCCCTATGGCTACACCTTC. The encoded protein is CASRQRGPYGYTF.

This clonotype was seen more than once but under ten times. CDR3 nucleotides: TGTGCCAGCTCACCACTAGCGGGAGTGTACGAGCAGTACTTC. This encodes CASSPLAGVYEQYF. This chain joins TRBV18 and TRBJ2-7; 9 bases agree with TRBD2. Trimming removed 1 base from V and 4 bases from J; junction bases left unmatched: 2. CDR3 length: 14 amino acids. Germline V gene sequence: CDR1 KGHSH, CDR2 LQKENI.

This clonotype was counted many times. This chain links TRBV7-2 with TRBJ2-2; 10 positions match TRBD2. V shed 9 bases, J shed 4 bases, and the junction held 5 bases outside the gene matches. CDR3 length equals 14 residues. Germline V gives CDR1 SGHTA, CDR2 FQGNSA. The CDR3 region has the DNA TGTGCCAGTAGAATAGCGGGAGGCACCGGGGAGCTGTTTTTT. Translating gives CASRIAGGTGELFF.

V is TRBV7-9 and J is TRBJ2-7, with TRBD2 matching over 7 bases. After removal of 3 bases from V and 3 bases from J, the junction contained 14 bases not matched to a gene. Looked up from germline, CDR1 is SEHNR and CDR2 is FQNEAQ (reference sequence). The CDR3 runs 17 residues. The CDR3 loop reads CASSFNGLAGAVYEQYF. In nucleotides, the CDR3 is TGTGCCAGCAGCTTTAACGGATTGGCGGGAGCAGTCTACGAGCAGTACTTC.

V usage is TRBV6-5 and J usage is TRBJ1-2; 10 nucleotides line up with TRBD1. Germline CDR1 reads MNHEY; CDR2 reads SVGAGI. The CDR3 totals 15 residues. V lost 2 bases and J lost 7; bases outside the gene matches: 7. In DNA form, the CDR3 reads TGTGCCAGCAGTTACAGATCGACAGGGGGCGGTGGCTACACCTTC. Translated: CASSYRSTGGGGYTF.

This rearrangement joins TRBV30 to TRBJ2-7; TRBD1 matches 10 bases. Germline V lookup: CDR1 GTSNPN, CDR2 SVGIG (reference sequence). The J segment lost 6 bases and the V segment lost 4 bases, leaving 9 bases of the junction unmatched. CDR3 size: 14 residues. The CDR3 DNA follows: TGTGCCTGGAACCCTGGGACAGGGGAAGGCGAGCAGTACTTC. This translates into CAWNPGTGEGEQYF.

This clonotype was counted only a few times. CDR3 bases: TGTGCCAGCAGCGGACAGGCCTGGGGGGAGCTGTTTTTT. It translates to CASSGQAWGELFF. The chain joins TRBV28 to TRBJ2-2; 7 bases map to TRBD1. The V gene end was trimmed by 6 bases and the J gene end by 8 bases; junction bases not matched to a gene: 6. The CDR3 runs 13 residues. CDR1 is MDHEN, CDR2 SYDVKM, per germline.

The table lists this clonotype with a few counts. The V call is TRBV5-1, the J call TRBJ1-4, with 7 bases that match TRBD1. Losses at the gene ends were 0 bases for V and 3 bases for J; bases not matched to a gene: 8. Germline values: CDR1 SGHRS, CDR2 YFSETQ. This CDR3 is built from 17 residues. The CDR3 is CASSLAPAGQPNEKLFF. CDR3 DNA: TGCGCCAGCAGCTTGGCTCCGGCGGGACAGCCTAATGAAAAACTGTTTTTT.

This clonotype showed up many times. The chain joins TRBV7-2 to TRBJ2-7, with 10 bases fitting TRBD2. Germline lookup yields CDR1 SGHTA and CDR2 FQGNSA. V gave up 5 bases and J gave up 0 bases; unmatched junction bases: 7. The CDR3 loop spans 16 amino acids. CDR3 region: CASSHRGLALSYEQYF. The CDR3 bases are TGTGCCAGCAGCCACAGGGGACTAGCGCTCTCCTACGAGCAGTACTTC.

This chain uses TRBV20-1 with TRBJ2-5, with 13 bases identical to TRBD2. CDR3 length equals 18 residues. The junction had 12 bases not matched to a gene; V was cut back by 1 base and J by 4 bases. Germline loops: CDR1 DFQATT, CDR2 SNEGSKA (reference sequence). In DNA, the CDR3 is TGCAGTGCTAGAGCCGGAAAGGGACTAGCGGGAAGGAGAGAGACCCAGTACTTC. Encoded protein: CSARAGKGLAGRRETQYF.

This clonotype was recorded many times. This chain connects TRBV6-5 to TRBJ2-5, with D possibly being TRBD1 (6 bases). With 0 bases removed from V and 6 bases from J, the gap between germline ends came to 11 bases. The CDR3 totals 14 residues. Germline V gives CDR1 MNHEY, CDR2 SVGAGI. The CDR3 DNA reads as TGTGCCAGCAGTTACTCGATTACAGGGCAGACCCAGTACTTC. It codes for CASSYSITGQTQYF.

This clonotype was seen ten or more times. The chain joins TRBV20-1 to TRBJ2-5, with TRBD2 identical over 9 bases. Germline lookup yields CDR1 DFQATT and CDR2 SNEGSKA (reference sequence). The junction had 10 bases not matched to a gene; V was cut back by 6 bases and J by 2 bases. The CDR3 covers 15 residues. CDR3 protein: CSASPLTSGQETQYF. CDR3 sequence (DNA): TGCAGTGCGTCCCCCTTAACTAGCGGGCAAGAGACCCAGTACTTC.